This T cell receptor beta chain derives from a study of cytomegalovirus exposure and HLA in healthy donors. Whole-study results and caveats: Reports state that TCR beta sequences accurately predicted most subjects' HLA-A and HLA-B alleles.

Worth noting for this clone: Its antigen is as yet unknown.

The trim removed 5 bases at V and 6 bases at J, leaving 5 bases unmatched. Germline loops: CDR1 PRHDT, CDR2 FYEKMQ (reference sequence). The CDR3 consists of 13 residues. Primers included in the PCR were 60 Vbeta and 13 Jbeta primers. Some clones are missing from TCRdb's copy, which holds only in-frame ones; the method was immunoSEQ multiplex PCR. Among about 190,000 clones listed, 65% to 85% were seen once. V and J are TRBV13 and TRBJ1-2; 8 nucleotides agree with TRBD1. The sample comprised PBMCs. The sequence derives from a man aged 40-49 years in good health and CMV-seropositive. CDR3 DNA sequence: TGTGCCAGCAGCGTACAGGGGGGGAATGGCTACACCTTC. Protein: CASSVQGGNGYTF. The full variable domain, in which reference TRBV13 and TRBJ1-2 provide the parts outside the CDR3, is AAGVIQSPRHLIKEKRETATLKCYPIPRHDTVYWYQQGPGQDPQFLISFYEKMQSDKGSIPDRFSAQQFSDYHSELNMSSLELGDSALYFCASSVQGGNGYTFGSGTRLTVV.